This T cell receptor beta chain was identified during a study of shared T cell receptors in the human thymus. Data came from immunoSEQ multiplex PCR; TCRdb stores just in-frame clones and leaves some out. In the table there are some 660,000 clones, roughly 86% of which are singletons. V shed 4 bases and J 3 bases; nucleotides not matched to a gene: 2. Germline V gene data show CDR1 as SGDLS and CDR2 as YYNGEE. The CDR3 extends over 15 amino acids. These data also featured in a second study, about human thymus T cells. Turning to that study: Healthy Finnish infants having corrective surgery for congenital heart defects served as donors. Resections that were taken during corrective heart surgery supplied the thymus tissue. Thymic and blood repertoires seemed to show skewed V and J gene use. As related research reported, thymic repertoires overlapped highly among unrelated individuals.

Sequenced input: thymocytes. J is TRBJ2-1 and V is TRBV9; 12 bases agree with TRBD2. The source of this sequence is a boy under three years old with a congenital heart defect. In DNA form, the CDR3 reads TGTGCCAGCAGCTCGACTAGCGGGGGCTACAATGAGCAGTTCTTC. Translated: CASSSTSGGYNEQFF.